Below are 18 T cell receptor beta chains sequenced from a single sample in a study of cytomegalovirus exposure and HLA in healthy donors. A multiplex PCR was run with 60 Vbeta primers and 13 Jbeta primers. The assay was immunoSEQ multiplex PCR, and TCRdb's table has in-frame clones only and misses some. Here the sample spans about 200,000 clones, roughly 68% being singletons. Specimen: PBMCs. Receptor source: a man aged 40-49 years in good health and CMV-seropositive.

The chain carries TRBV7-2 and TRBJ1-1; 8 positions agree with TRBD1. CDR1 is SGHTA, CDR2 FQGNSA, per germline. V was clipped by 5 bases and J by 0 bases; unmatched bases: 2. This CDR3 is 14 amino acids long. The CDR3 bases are TGTGCCAGCAGCCTGGACAGGGTGAACACTGAAGCTTTCTTT. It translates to CASSLDRVNTEAFF.

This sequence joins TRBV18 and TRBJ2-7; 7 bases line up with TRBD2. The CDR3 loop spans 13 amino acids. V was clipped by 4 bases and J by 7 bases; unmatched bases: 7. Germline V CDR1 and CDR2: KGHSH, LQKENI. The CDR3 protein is CASSRDYLGEQYF. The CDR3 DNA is TGTGCCAGCTCACGGGACTACCTCGGGGAGCAGTACTTC.

The CDR3 protein is CASILEGQRNQPQHF. The CDR3 DNA sequence: TGTGCCAGCATATTAGAGGGACAGCGCAATCAGCCCCAGCATTTT. The chain uses TRBV6-7 and TRBJ1-5; 7 bases map to TRBD1. Being an ORF, TRBV6-7 has a function that is uncertain. The CDR3 has 15 amino acids. V lost 7 bases and J lost 2; bases outside the gene matches: 8.

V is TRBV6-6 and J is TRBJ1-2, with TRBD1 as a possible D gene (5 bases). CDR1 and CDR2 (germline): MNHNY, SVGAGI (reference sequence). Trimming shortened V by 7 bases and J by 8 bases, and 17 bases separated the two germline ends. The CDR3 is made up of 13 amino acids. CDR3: CASIAGVRGGYTF. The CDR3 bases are TGTGCCAGCATCGCGGGGGTTAGAGGGGGCTACACCTTC.

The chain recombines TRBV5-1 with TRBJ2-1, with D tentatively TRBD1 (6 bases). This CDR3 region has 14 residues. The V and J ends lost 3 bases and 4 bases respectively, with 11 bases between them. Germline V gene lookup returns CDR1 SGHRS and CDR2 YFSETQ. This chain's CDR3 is CASSYGQNYNEQFF. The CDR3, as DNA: TGCGCCAGCAGCTATGGACAGAATTACAATGAGCAGTTCTTC.

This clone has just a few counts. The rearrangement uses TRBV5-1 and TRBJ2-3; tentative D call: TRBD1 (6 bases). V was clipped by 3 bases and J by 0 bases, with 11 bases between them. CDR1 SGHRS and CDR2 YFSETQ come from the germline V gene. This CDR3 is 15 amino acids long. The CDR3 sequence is CASSYDRPSTDTQYF. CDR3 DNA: TGCGCCAGCAGCTACGACAGGCCCAGCACAGATACGCAGTATTTT.

The DNA for the CDR3 is TGTGCCAGTGGACGTCGACAGCCCAATCAGCCCCAGCATTTT. Its protein is CASGRRQPNQPQHF. The J gene is TRBJ1-5, the V gene TRBV19; possible D gene TRBD1, 5 bases. Trimming pared 8 bases from V and 3 bases from J, leaving 14 bases between. This CDR3 region has 14 residues. Germline CDR1 and CDR2: LNHDA and SQIVND (reference sequence).

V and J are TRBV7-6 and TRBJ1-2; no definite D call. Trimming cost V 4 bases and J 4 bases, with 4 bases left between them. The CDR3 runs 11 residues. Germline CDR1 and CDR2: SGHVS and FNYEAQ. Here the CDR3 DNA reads TGTGCCAGCAGCTCGAGCTATGGCTACACCTTC. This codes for CASSSSYGYTF.

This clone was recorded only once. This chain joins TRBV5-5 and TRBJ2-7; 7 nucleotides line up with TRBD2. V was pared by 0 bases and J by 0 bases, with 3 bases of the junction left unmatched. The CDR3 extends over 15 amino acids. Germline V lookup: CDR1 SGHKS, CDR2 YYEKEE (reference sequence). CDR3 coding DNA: TGTGCCAGCAGCTTGGTGGGGGGGAGCTCCTACGAGCAGTACTTC. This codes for CASSLVGGSSYEQYF. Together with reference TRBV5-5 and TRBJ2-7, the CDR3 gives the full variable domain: DAGVTQSPTHLIKTRGQQVTLRCSPISGHKSVSWYQQVLGQGPQFIFQYYEKEERGRGNFPDRFSARQFPNYSSELNVNALLLGDSALYLCASSLVGGSSYEQYFGPGTRLTVT.

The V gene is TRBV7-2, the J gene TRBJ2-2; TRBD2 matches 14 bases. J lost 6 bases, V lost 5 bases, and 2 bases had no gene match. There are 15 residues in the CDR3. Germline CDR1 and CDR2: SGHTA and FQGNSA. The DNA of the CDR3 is TGTGCCAGCAGCCGGACTAGCGGGGGGCCCGGGGAGCTGTTTTTT. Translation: CASSRTSGGPGELFF.

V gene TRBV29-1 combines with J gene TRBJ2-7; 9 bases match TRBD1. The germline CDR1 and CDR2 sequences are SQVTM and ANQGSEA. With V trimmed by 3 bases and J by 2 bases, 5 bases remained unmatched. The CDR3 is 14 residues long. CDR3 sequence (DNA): TGCAGCGTTGATGAGACAGGGGGAGCCTACGAGCAGTACTTC. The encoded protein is CSVDETGGAYEQYF.

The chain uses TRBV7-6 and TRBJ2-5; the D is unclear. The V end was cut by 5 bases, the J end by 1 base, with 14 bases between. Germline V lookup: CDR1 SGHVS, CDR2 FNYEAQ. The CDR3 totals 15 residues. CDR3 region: CASSPRIGGQETQYF. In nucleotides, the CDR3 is TGTGCCAGCAGCCCCCGGATAGGCGGCCAAGAGACCCAGTACTTC.

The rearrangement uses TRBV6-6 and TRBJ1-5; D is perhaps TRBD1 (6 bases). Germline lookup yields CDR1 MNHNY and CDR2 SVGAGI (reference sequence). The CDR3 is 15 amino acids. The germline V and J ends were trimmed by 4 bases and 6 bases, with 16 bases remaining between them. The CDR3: CASSSPGGAGQPQHF. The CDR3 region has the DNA TGTGCCAGCAGTTCCCCCGGGGGGGCTGGTCAGCCCCAGCATTTT.

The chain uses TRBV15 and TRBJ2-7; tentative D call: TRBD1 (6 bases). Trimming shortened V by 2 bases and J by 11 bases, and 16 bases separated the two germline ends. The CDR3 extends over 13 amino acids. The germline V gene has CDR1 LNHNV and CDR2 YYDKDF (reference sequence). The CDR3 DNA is TGTGCCACCAGCAGACGATGGACAGACCAGGAGTACTTC. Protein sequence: CATSRRWTDQEYF.

The CDR3 reads CASSLSVNTEAFF. The CDR3 region has the DNA TGTGCCAGCAGCTTGAGTGTGAACACTGAAGCTTTCTTT. V and J are TRBV7-3 and TRBJ1-1; D gene uncertain. V lost 3 bases and J lost 0, with 5 bases in between. The CDR3 length is 13 residues. The germline V gene encodes CDR1 SGHTA and CDR2 FQGTGA.

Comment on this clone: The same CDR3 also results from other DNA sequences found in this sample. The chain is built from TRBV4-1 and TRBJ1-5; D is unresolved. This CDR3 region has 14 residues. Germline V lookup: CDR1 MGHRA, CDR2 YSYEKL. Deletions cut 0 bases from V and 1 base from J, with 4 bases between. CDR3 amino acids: CASSQDRSNQPQHF. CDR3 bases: TGCGCCAGCAGCCAAGATCGGAGCAATCAGCCCCAGCATTTT.

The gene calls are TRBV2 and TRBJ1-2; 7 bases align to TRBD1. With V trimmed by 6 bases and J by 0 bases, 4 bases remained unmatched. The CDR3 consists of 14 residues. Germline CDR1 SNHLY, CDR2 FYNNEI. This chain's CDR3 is CASRGDSTNYGYTF. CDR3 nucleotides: TGTGCCAGCAGGGGGGACAGCACTAACTATGGCTACACCTTC. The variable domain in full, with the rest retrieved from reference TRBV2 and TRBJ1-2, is EPEVTQTPSHQVTQMGQEVILRCVPISNHLYFYWYRQILGQKVEFLVSFYNNEISEKSEIFDDQFSVERPDGSNFTLKIRSTKLEDSAMYFCASRGDSTNYGYTFGSGTRLTVV.

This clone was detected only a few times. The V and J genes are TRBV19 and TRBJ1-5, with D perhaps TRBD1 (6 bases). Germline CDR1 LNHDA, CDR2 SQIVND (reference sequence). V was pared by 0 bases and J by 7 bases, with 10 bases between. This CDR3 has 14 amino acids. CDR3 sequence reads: CASSIEKGVQPQHF. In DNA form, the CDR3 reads TGTGCCAGTAGTATAGAGAAGGGGGTCCAGCCCCAGCATTTT.